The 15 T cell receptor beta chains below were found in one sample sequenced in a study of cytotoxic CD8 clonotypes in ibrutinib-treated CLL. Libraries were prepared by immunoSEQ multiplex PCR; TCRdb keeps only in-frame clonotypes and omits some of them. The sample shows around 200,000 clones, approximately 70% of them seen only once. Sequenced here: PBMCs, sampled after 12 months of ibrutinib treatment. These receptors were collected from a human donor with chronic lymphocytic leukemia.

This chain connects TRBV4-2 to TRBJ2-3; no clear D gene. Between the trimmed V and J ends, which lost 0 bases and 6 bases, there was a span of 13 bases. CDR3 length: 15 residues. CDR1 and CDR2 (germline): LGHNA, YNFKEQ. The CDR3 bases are TGTGCCAGCAGCCAAGAAGAGTGGGAAGCCGATACGCAGTATTTT. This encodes CASSQEEWEADTQYF.

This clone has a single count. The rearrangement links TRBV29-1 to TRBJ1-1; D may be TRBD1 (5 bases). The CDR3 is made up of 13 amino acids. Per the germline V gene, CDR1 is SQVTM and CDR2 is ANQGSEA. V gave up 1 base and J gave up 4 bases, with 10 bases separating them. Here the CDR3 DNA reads TGCAGCGTTGAAGGCAGGGTCGGCACTGAAGCTTTCTTT. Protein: CSVEGRVGTEAFF. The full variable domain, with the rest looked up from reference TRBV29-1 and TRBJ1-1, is SAVISQKPSRDICQRGTSLTIQCQVDSQVTMMFWYRQQPGQSLTLIATANQGSEATYESGFVIDKFPISRPNLTFSTLTVSNMSPEDSSIYLCSVEGRVGTEAFFGQGTRLTVV.

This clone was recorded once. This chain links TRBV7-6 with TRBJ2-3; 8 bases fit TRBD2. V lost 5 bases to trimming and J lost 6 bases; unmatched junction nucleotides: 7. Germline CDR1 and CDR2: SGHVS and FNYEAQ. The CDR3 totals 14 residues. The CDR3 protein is CASSPRGGRDTQYF. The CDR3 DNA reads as TGTGCCAGCAGCCCCCGGGGGGGCAGGGATACGCAGTATTTT. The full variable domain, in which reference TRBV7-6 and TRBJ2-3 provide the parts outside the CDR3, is GAGVSQSPRYKVTKRGQDVALRCDPISGHVSLYWYRQALGQGPEFLTYFNYEAQQDKSGLPNDRFSAERPEGSISTLTIQRTEQRDSAMYRCASSPRGGRDTQYFGPGTRLTVL.

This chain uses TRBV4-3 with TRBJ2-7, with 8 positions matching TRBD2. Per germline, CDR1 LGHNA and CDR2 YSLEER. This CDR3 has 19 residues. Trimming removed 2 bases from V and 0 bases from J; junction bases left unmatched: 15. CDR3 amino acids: CASSQTGTLGLAGSYEQYF. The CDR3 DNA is TGCGCCAGCAGCCAAACCGGGACCCTTGGGCTAGCGGGCTCCTACGAGCAGTACTTC.

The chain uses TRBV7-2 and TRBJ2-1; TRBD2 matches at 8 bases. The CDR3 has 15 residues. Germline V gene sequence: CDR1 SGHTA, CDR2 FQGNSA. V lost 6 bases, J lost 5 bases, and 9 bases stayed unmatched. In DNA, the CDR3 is TGTGCCAGCAGTTGGGCCACTAGCGGCCACAATGAGCAGTTCTTC. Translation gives CASSWATSGHNEQFF. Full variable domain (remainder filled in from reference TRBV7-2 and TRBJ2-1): GAGVSQSPSNKVTEKGKDVELRCDPISGHTALYWYRQSLGQGLEFLIYFQGNSAPDKSGLPSDRFSAERTGGSVSTLTIQRTQQEDSAVYLCASSWATSGHNEQFFGPGTRLTVL.

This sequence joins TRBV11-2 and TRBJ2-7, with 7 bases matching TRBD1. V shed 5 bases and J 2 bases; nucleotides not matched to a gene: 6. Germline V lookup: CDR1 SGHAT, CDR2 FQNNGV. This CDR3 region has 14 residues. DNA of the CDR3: TGTGCCAGCAGCCCCCGGGACAGCCCCTACGAGCAGTACTTC. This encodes CASSPRDSPYEQYF.

For the CDR3, the DNA is TGCAGCGCCAAAGAAAGGGTAGGGGAGAGTGGCTACACCTTC. It codes for CSAKERVGESGYTF. The rearrangement joins TRBV29-1 to TRBJ1-2, with a weak D call TRBD1 (5 bases). Germline values: CDR1 SQVTM, CDR2 ANQGSEA. This CDR3 has 14 amino acids. V lost 7 bases and J lost 7, with 22 bases in between.

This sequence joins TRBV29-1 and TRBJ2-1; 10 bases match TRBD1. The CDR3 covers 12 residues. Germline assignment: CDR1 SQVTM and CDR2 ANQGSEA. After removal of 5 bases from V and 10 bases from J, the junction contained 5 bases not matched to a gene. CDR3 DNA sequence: TGCAGCGTTAAACCGGGACAGGGGGAGCAGTTCTTC. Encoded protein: CSVKPGQGEQFF.

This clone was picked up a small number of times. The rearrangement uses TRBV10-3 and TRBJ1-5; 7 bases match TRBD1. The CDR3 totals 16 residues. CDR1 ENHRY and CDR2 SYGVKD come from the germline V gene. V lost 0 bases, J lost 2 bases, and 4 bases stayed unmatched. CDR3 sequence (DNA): TGTGCCATCAGTGAGTCGTTCAGGGGGGGCAATCAGCCCCAGCATTTT. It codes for CAISESFRGGNQPQHF.

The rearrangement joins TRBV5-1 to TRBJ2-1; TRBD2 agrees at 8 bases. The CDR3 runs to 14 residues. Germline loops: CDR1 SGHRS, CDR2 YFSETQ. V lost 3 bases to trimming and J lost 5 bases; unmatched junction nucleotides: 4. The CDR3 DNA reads TGCGCCAGCAGCTCTAGCGGGCCCAACAATGAGCAGTTCTTC. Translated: CASSSSGPNNEQFF.

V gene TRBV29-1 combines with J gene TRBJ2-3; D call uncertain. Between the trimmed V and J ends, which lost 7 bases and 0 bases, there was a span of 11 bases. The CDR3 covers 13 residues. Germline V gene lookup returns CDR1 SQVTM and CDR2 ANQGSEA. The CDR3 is CSATGPSTDTQYF. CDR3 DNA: TGCAGCGCCACGGGCCCTAGCACAGATACGCAGTATTTT.

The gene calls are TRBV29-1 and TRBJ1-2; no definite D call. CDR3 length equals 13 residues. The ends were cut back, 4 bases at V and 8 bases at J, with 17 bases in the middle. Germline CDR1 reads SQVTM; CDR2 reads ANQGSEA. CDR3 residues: CSVARGEGGGYTF. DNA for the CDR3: TGCAGCGTTGCGAGAGGCGAGGGTGGAGGCTACACCTTC.

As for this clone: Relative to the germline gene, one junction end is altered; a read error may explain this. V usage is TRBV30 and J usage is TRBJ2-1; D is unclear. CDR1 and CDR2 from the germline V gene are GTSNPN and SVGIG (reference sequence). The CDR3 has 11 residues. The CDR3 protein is CAWSGKNGQFF. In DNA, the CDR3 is TGTGCCTGGAGTGGGAAGAATGGGCAGTTCTTC. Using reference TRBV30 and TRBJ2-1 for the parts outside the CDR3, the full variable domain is SQTIHQWPATLVQPVGSPLSLECTVEGTSNPNLYWYRQAAGRGLQLLFYSVGIGQISSEVPQNLSASRPQDRQFILSSKKLLLSDSGFYLCAWSGKNGQFFGPGTRLTVL.

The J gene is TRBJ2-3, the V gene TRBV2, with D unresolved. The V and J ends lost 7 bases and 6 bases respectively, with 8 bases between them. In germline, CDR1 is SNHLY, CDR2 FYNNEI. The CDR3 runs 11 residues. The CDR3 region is CASNKADTQYF. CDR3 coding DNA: TGTGCCAGCAATAAAGCGGATACGCAGTATTTT.

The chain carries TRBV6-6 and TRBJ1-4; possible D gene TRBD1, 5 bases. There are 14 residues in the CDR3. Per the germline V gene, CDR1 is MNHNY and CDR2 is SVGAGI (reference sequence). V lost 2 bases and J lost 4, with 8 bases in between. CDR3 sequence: CASSYEGFNEKLFF. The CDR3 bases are TGTGCCAGCAGTTACGAGGGGTTTAATGAAAAACTGTTTTTT.